The clone carrying this T cell receptor beta chain showed up just a few times. The CDR3 sequence is 15 residues long. Per the germline V gene, CDR1 is LGHNT and CDR2 is FRNRAP. The entry originates in a study of shared T cell receptors in the human thymus. The repertoire was sequenced with immunoSEQ multiplex PCR; TCRdb's copy has only in-frame clones and lacks some. The sample holds under 700,000 clones, roughly 74% seen once. These data were also filed under a second study, of human thymus T cells. As reported in that work: Thymus was obtained from resections taken during corrective heart surgery. Related reports documented highly overlapping thymic repertoires among unrelated individuals.

Input material: thymocytes. The V and J genes are TRBV12-5 and TRBJ1-2, with a tentative D call TRBD1 (5 bases). The receptor comes from a boy less than two years old with a congenital heart defect. In DNA form, the CDR3 reads TGTGCCACCCCCCCCCGGGGGAGCCCCAACTATGGCTACACCTTC. Protein sequence: CATPPRGSPNYGYTF. Variable domain in full (rest from reference TRBV12-5 and TRBJ1-2): DARVTQTPRHKVTEMGQEVTMRCQPILGHNTVFWYRQTMMQGLELLAYFRNRAPLDDSGMPKDRFSAEMPDATLATLKIQPSEPRDSAVYFCATPPRGSPNYGYTFGSGTRLTVV.